These T cell receptor beta chains were read from a single sample in a study of cytomegalovirus exposure and HLA in healthy donors. TCRdb keeps only in-frame clones here, not all; method: immunoSEQ multiplex PCR. The sample holds 150,000 to 200,000 clones, 70% to 75% seen once. The material sequenced was PBMCs. The receptors stem from a man between 18 and 29 years old in good health and CMV-seropositive. Both conserved end residues are part of each CDR3. The D gene is left open where the match is weak. Part of the rows lack a size; the others show once, few, many or a class for expanded clones.

J	D	size	V	CDR3	DNA
TRBJ2-1	NA	NA	TRBV6-5	CASSFGLAENYNEQFF	TGTGCCAGCAGTTTCGGGCTAGCAGAAAATTACAATGAGCAGTTCTTC
TRBJ2-2	TRBD1	NA	TRBV29-1	CSVAGGTTGELFF	TGCAGCGTCGCAGGGGGAACCACCGGGGAGCTGTTTTTT
TRBJ2-6	NA	NA	TRBV6-4	CASSDSVGAGANVLTF	TGTGCCAGCAGTGACTCTGTAGGGGCTGGGGCCAACGTCCTGACTTTC
TRBJ1-2	NA	NA	TRBV6-5	CASSYGPAGPNYGYTF	TGTGCCAGCAGTTACGGCCCGGCAGGGCCTAACTATGGCTACACCTTC
TRBJ1-1	NA	NA	TRBV5-5	CASSLWTDNTEAFF	TGTGCCAGCAGCCTTTGGACAGATAACACTGAAGCTTTCTTT
TRBJ1-6	TRBD1	NA	TRBV7-9	CAVSRQGNNSPLHF	TGTGCCGTTTCTAGACAGGGGAATAATTCACCCCTCCACTTT
TRBJ1-1	TRBD1	NA	TRBV2	CASSLQGAENTEAFF	TGTGCCAGCAGCTTACAGGGGGCCGAGAACACTGAAGCTTTCTTT
TRBJ1-4	NA	NA	TRBV19	CASTSTGGFNEKLFF	TGTGCCAGTACCTCCACCGGTGGTTTTAATGAAAAACTGTTTTTT
TRBJ2-1	NA	NA	TRBV5-1	CASSLVEQHNEQFF	TGCGCCAGCAGCTTAGTAGAACAGCACAATGAGCAGTTCTTC
TRBJ2-1	TRBD2	NA	TRBV7-9	CASQFGGNEQFF	TGTGCCAGCCAATTCGGGGGGAATGAGCAGTTCTTC
TRBJ1-1	TRBD1	few	TRBV10-1	CASSDSGQMNTEAFF	TGCGCCAGCAGTGACTCGGGACAGATGAACACTGAAGCTTTCTTT
TRBJ2-5	TRBD1	NA	TRBV13	CASSSRGKTGVGETQYF	TGTGCCAGCAGCTCGCGTGGGAAAACAGGGGTAGGCGAGACCCAGTACTTC